These 18 T cell receptor beta chains came from one sample sequenced in a study of cytomegalovirus exposure and HLA in healthy donors. PCR involved 60 Vbeta and 13 Jbeta primers. The method was immunoSEQ multiplex PCR; TCRdb's version includes in-frame clones alone and lacks a portion of them. The table records 55,000 or so clones, 80% to 85% of them present only once. The sequenced sample was PBMCs. Source of these receptors: a man aged 30-40 years in good health and CMV-seronegative.

This chain links TRBV7-2 with TRBJ2-3; 8 bases are a match to TRBD2. Trimming removed 4 bases from V and 2 bases from J; junction bases left unmatched: 5. The CDR3 contains 15 residues. In germline, CDR1 is SGHTA, CDR2 FQGNSA. This CDR3 is CASSYTGGLTDTQYF. Written as DNA, the CDR3 is TGTGCCAGCAGCTATACGGGGGGGCTCACAGATACGCAGTATTTT.

This rearrangement joins TRBV30 to TRBJ1-5; 9 positions agree with TRBD1. The V gene's germline CDR1 is GTSNPN and CDR2 SVGIG (reference sequence). After removal of 0 bases from V and 0 bases from J, the junction contained 6 bases not matched to a gene. This CDR3 contains 17 residues. The CDR3 loop reads CAWSVGQGTHSNQPQHF. CDR3 sequence (DNA): TGTGCCTGGAGTGTGGGACAGGGAACTCATAGCAATCAGCCCCAGCATTTT.

Comment on this clone: The junction departs from the called germline gene at one end, perhaps through a read error. The chain carries TRBV6-5 and TRBJ2-2; unclear D gene. The CDR3 spans 15 residues. Germline V gives CDR1 MNHEY, CDR2 SVGAGI. The CDR3 loop is CASSNSLSNTGELFF. The CDR3 nucleotides are TGTGCCAGCAGTAACTCCCTTTCGAACACCGGGGAGCTGTTTTTT.

The chain uses TRBV28 and TRBJ1-1, with D unclear. Germline loops: CDR1 MDHEN, CDR2 SYDVKM. Trimming left V 8 bases short and J 7 bases short, with 8 bases between. CDR3 length equals 10 residues. The CDR3 is CASQDNEAFF. The CDR3 bases are TGTGCCAGCCAGGATAATGAAGCTTTCTTT.

The V gene is TRBV11-2, the J gene TRBJ2-1; the D gene is possibly TRBD1 (6 bases). This CDR3 has 17 amino acids. The ends were cut back, 5 bases at V and 5 bases at J, with 22 bases in the middle. The germline V gene has CDR1 SGHAT and CDR2 FQNNGV. The CDR3 loop is CASSPVPGTQSNNEQFF. CDR3 DNA sequence: TGTGCCAGCAGCCCGGTCCCCGGGACACAAAGTAACAATGAGCAGTTCTTC.

Note on this clone: This same CDR3 is encoded by further DNA sequences in the sample. CDR3 bases: TGTGCCAGTAGTATCCGGGCGGGTGAAGCTTTCTTT. Its translation is CASSIRAGEAFF. The rearrangement links TRBV19 to TRBJ1-1; D uncertain. Trimming removed 3 bases at V and 7 bases at J, with 9 bases between. CDR3 size: 12 residues. Germline lookup yields CDR1 LNHDA and CDR2 SQIVND (reference sequence).

The chain has TRBV5-8 and TRBJ2-5; D gene ambiguous. V was clipped by 4 bases and J by 1 base, with 14 bases between them. This CDR3 has 15 residues. The germline CDR1 and CDR2 sequences are SGHTS and YDEGEE. CDR3 sequence (DNA): TGTGCCAGCAGCCCCTATGTGAGGCGCCAAGAGACCCAGTACTTC. Translating gives CASSPYVRRQETQYF. The full variable domain, completed using reference TRBV5-8 and TRBJ2-5, is EAGVTQSPTHLIKTRGQQATLRCSPISGHTSVYWYQQALGLGLQFLLWYDEGEERNRGNFPPRFSGRQFPNYSSELNVNALELEDSALYLCASSPYVRRQETQYFGPGTRLLVL.

This chain links TRBV18 with TRBJ2-7, with TRBD1 matching over 8 bases. Per germline, CDR1 KGHSH and CDR2 LQKENI. The junction had 3 bases not matched to a gene; V was cut back by 3 bases and J by 5 bases. The CDR3 contains 13 residues. The CDR3 protein is CASSPRTGNEQYF. DNA for the CDR3: TGTGCCAGCTCACCTCGGACAGGGAACGAGCAGTACTTC. Variable domain in full (rest from reference TRBV18 and TRBJ2-7): NAGVMQNPRHLVRRRGQEARLRCSPMKGHSHVYWYRQLPEEGLKFMVYLQKENIIDESGMPKERFSAEFPKEGPSILRIQQVVRGDSAAYFCASSPRTGNEQYFGPGTRLTVT.

V and J are TRBV28 and TRBJ2-2; maybe TRBD1 (5 bases). Per germline, CDR1 MDHEN and CDR2 SYDVKM. The germline V and J ends were trimmed by 3 bases and 6 bases, with 17 bases remaining between them. The CDR3 is made up of 16 amino acids. This CDR3 reads CASSFHSGWFSGELFF. Here the CDR3 DNA reads TGTGCCAGCAGTTTCCACTCAGGGTGGTTCTCCGGGGAGCTGTTTTTT.

In this sample, this clone turned up a few times. This rearrangement joins TRBV9 to TRBJ2-7, with 14 bases aligning to TRBD2. V lost 3 bases to trimming and J lost 6 bases; unmatched junction nucleotides: 5. The CDR3 covers 15 residues. Germline V gene lookup returns CDR1 SGDLS and CDR2 YYNGEE. CDR3 amino acids: CASSAGGLAGGEQYF. The CDR3, as DNA: TGTGCCAGCAGCGCCGGAGGACTAGCGGGAGGCGAGCAGTACTTC.

The V and J genes are TRBV15 and TRBJ2-2; a weak D match, TRBD1 (5 bases). Deletions cut 2 bases from V and 1 base from J, with 5 bases between. Germline CDR1 LNHNV, CDR2 YYDKDF (reference sequence). The CDR3 consists of 14 residues. CDR3 region: CATSRQGNTGELFF. CDR3 nucleotides: TGTGCCACCAGCAGACAGGGGAACACCGGGGAGCTGTTTTTT.

This chain joins TRBV27 and TRBJ2-7, with a weak D call TRBD1 (7 bases). Germline V gives CDR1 MNHEY, CDR2 SMNVEV (reference sequence). CDR3 length: 13 amino acids. Trimming removed 6 bases at V and 6 bases at J, with 15 bases between. CDR3 region: CASSRQGGSEQYF. DNA of the CDR3: TGTGCCAGCAGCCGACAGGGAGGATCCGAGCAGTACTTC.

The gene calls are TRBV15 and TRBJ1-1, with D possibly TRBD1 on 6 matching bases. Germline CDR1 reads LNHNV; CDR2 reads YYDKDF (reference sequence). This CDR3 has 16 amino acids. Trimming pared 1 base from V and 0 bases from J, leaving 12 bases between. Here the CDR3 reads CATSRAPTGMNTEAFF. DNA for the CDR3: TGTGCCACCAGCAGAGCACCGACAGGAATGAACACTGAAGCTTTCTTT.

This chain uses TRBV30 with TRBJ2-5, with TRBD1 matching over 8 bases. This CDR3 region has 13 residues. Germline lookup yields CDR1 GTSNPN and CDR2 SVGIG (reference sequence). After removal of 5 bases from V and 5 bases from J, the junction contained 7 bases not matched to a gene. The CDR3 nucleotides are TGTGCCTGGGAAAGACAGGGGTGGGAGACCCAGTACTTC. Translation gives CAWERQGWETQYF.

This clone was seen a handful of times. Here the CDR3 DNA reads TGCGCCAGCAGCCCACAAACAGGGCGCATAGTCCACGAGCAGTACTTC. This encodes CASSPQTGRIVHEQYF. The V call is TRBV5-1, the J call TRBJ2-7; D might be TRBD1 (6 bases). Germline V gene sequence: CDR1 SGHRS, CDR2 YFSETQ. This CDR3 is built from 16 residues. V was clipped by 4 bases and J by 5 bases, with 22 bases between them.

For this clone: Distinct nucleotide sequences in the sample also encode this CDR3. This chain uses TRBV29-1 with TRBJ2-2; 7 nucleotides line up with TRBD1. Looked up from germline, CDR1 is SQVTM and CDR2 is ANQGSEA. After removal of 7 bases from V and 1 base from J, the junction contained 3 bases not matched to a gene. The CDR3 extends over 13 amino acids. CDR3: CSADRENTGELFF. The DNA of the CDR3 is TGCAGCGCTGACAGGGAGAACACCGGGGAGCTGTTTTTT.

This clone is a singleton in its sample. The rearrangement links TRBV27 to TRBJ2-1; no clear D gene. Germline V CDR1 and CDR2: MNHEY, SMNVEV (reference sequence). This CDR3 spans 13 amino acids. V shed 2 bases and J shed 2 bases, with 4 bases lying between them. CDR3 in DNA: TGTGCCAGCAGTTTACTCGCCTACAATGAGCAGTTCTTC. Encoded protein: CASSLLAYNEQFF.

CDR3 in amino acids: CASSSRYKAGGANNEQFF. In DNA form, the CDR3 reads TGCGCCAGCAGCTCACGATACAAAGCAGGGGGAGCCAACAATGAGCAGTTCTTC. The chain recombines TRBV5-1 with TRBJ2-1, with 7 bases fitting TRBD1. The CDR3 sequence is 18 residues long. V shed 3 bases, J shed 5 bases, and the junction held 17 bases outside the gene matches. Germline V lookup: CDR1 SGHRS, CDR2 YFSETQ.